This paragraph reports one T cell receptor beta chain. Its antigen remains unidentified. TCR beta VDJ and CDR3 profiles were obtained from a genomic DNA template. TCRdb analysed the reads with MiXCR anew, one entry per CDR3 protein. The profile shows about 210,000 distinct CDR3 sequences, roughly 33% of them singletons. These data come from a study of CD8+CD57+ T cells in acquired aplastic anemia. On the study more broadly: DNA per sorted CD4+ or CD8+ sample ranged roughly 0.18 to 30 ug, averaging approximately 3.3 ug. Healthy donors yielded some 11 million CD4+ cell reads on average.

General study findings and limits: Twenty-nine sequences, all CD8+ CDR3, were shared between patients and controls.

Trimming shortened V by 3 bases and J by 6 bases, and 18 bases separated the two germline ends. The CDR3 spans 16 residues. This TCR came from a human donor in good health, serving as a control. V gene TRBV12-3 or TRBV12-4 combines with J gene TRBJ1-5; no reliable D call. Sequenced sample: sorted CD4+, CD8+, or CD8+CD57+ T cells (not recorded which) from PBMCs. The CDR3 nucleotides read TGTGCCAGCAGTTTCCCCGTTAGAACCCGAAGTCAGCCCCAGCATTTT. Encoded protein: CASSFPVRTRSQPQHF.